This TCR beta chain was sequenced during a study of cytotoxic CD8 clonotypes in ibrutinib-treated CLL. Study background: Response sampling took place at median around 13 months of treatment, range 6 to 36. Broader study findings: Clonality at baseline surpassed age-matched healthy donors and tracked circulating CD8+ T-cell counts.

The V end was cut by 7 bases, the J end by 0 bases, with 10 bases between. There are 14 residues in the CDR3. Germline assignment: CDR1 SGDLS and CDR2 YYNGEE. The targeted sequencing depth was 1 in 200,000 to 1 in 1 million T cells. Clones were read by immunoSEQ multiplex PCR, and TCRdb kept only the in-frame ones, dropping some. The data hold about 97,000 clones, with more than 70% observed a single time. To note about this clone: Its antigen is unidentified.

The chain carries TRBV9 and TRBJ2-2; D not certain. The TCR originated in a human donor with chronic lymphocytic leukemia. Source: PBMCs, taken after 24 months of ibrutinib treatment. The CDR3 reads CASSPEPNTGELFF. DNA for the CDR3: TGTGCCAGCTCTCCGGAACCGAACACCGGGGAGCTGTTTTTT.